This T cell receptor beta chain came from a study of cytomegalovirus exposure and HLA in healthy donors. At the level of the study: The 110 or so validation repertoires used the same platform as the 650 to 800 first-cohort repertoires, a later analysis reported. Points from the study as a whole: 164 TCR beta chains were listed as cytomegalovirus-associated.

The method was immunoSEQ multiplex PCR; TCRdb's version includes in-frame clones alone and lacks a portion of them. The table has around 140,000 clones, around nine tenths seen once. The V gene end was trimmed by 3 bases and the J gene end by 4 bases; junction bases not matched to a gene: 5. This CDR3 has 14 amino acids. Germline V gene lookup returns CDR1 MNHNS and CDR2 SASEGT. In regard to this clone: What it recognizes is unknown.

Material: PBMCs. The source is a young man in good health and CMV-seropositive. The genes are TRBV6-1 and TRBJ2-7; 8 bases align to TRBD1. The DNA for the CDR3 is TGTGCCAGCAGTGAGTCCCGGGACAGGTACGAGCAGTACTTC. Translating it yields CASSESRDRYEQYF.